Listed here are 26 T cell receptor beta chains from one sample, sequenced in a study of naive and memory T cell subsets. These receptors have no identified antigens. Both TRBC1 and TRBC2 were covered by a beta constant-region primer of two equimolar oligonucleotides. Ligated cDNA was amplified by four rounds of PCR with nested alpha and beta constant-region primers and SP2. TCRdb fed the UMI-ligation and nested PCR reads into MiXCR, producing one record per CDR3 protein. The table shows fewer than 150,000 distinct CDR3 sequences, with about a fifth occurring only once. Study findings and constraints: A few larger clonotypes appeared in naive repertoires, especially CD8, possibly memory cells re-expressing CD45RA.

The sequenced sample consisted of naive CD8+ T cells from blood. The origin of the receptors is a human donor in good health.

The rearrangement links TRBV29-1 to TRBJ2-2; D unresolved. This CDR3 spans 15 amino acids. Deletions cut 5 bases from V and 4 bases from J, with 17 bases between. CDR1 is SQVTM and CDR2 is ANQGSEA in the germline V gene. CDR3 protein: CSVLWVRSVTGELFF. The CDR3 DNA reads TGCAGCGTTCTCTGGGTCAGGTCGGTCACCGGGGAGCTGTTTTTT.

The CDR3 nucleotides are TGTGCCAGCAGCGTAGTCGAGTGGGCTGAAGCTTTCTTT. It specifies CASSVVEWAEAFF. This chain links TRBV9 with TRBJ1-1; D is uncertain. The germline V and J ends were trimmed by 0 bases and 6 bases, with 9 bases remaining between them. The CDR3 has 13 amino acids. Looked up from germline, CDR1 is SGDLS and CDR2 is YYNGEE. The full variable domain, completed using reference TRBV9 and TRBJ1-1, is DSGVTQTPKHLITATGQRVTLRCSPRSGDLSVYWYQQSLDQGLQFLIQYYNGEERAKGNILERFSAQQFPDLHSELNLSSLELGDSALYFCASSVVEWAEAFFGQGTRLTVV.

The chain carries TRBV28 and TRBJ2-1, with 12 bases lining up with TRBD2. J was trimmed by 5 bases and V by 6 bases; bases with no gene match: 8. Germline V gene data show CDR1 as MDHEN and CDR2 as SYDVKM. The CDR3 loop spans 16 amino acids. CDR3 in amino acids: CASRLTSGSFHNEQFF. The CDR3 DNA reads as TGTGCCAGCAGACTGACTAGCGGGAGTTTCCACAATGAGCAGTTCTTC.

CDR3 region: CASSLYGTPPDTQYF. The CDR3 nucleotides read TGTGCCAGCAGCTTATACGGGACACCCCCAGATACGCAGTATTTT. The chain is built from TRBV7-2 and TRBJ2-3; perhaps TRBD1 as D (6 bases). The V end was cut by 2 bases, the J end by 4 bases, with 13 bases between. CDR1 is SGHTA, CDR2 FQGNSA, per germline. The CDR3 totals 15 residues.

This clonotype was observed a handful of times. This sequence joins TRBV12-3 or TRBV12-4 and TRBJ1-5; D is possibly TRBD1 (6 bases). The CDR3 consists of 14 residues. Trimming removed 5 bases from V and 3 bases from J, with 11 bases in between. The CDR3 here is CASSGQGNNQPQHF. CDR3 sequence (DNA): TGTGCCAGCAGTGGTCAGGGGAACAATCAGCCCCAGCATTTT.

The chain combines TRBV7-9 with TRBJ2-2; a possible D gene is TRBD2 (5 bases). Between the trimmed V and J ends, which lost 4 bases and 4 bases, there was a span of 13 bases. From germline, CDR1 is SEHNR and CDR2 FQNEAQ (reference sequence). The CDR3 sequence is 15 residues long. The CDR3 spells CASSSTRAGTGELFF. CDR3 DNA: TGTGCCAGCAGCTCTACCCGGGCGGGCACCGGGGAGCTGTTTTTT.

The V call is TRBV19, the J call TRBJ1-1; D possibly corresponds to TRBD1 (5 bases). The CDR3 runs 15 residues. Germline-derived CDR1 and CDR2 are LNHDA and SQIVND (reference sequence). V dropped 0 bases and J dropped 5 bases, with 13 bases sitting between them. CDR3 loop: CASSIDPQGLTEAFF. CDR3 DNA: TGTGCCAGTAGTATAGATCCCCAGGGACTAACTGAAGCTTTCTTT.

The V call is TRBV29-1, the J call TRBJ2-7, with D tentatively TRBD1 or TRBD2 (6 bases each). CDR1 is SQVTM, CDR2 ANQGSEA, per germline. V lost 0 bases, J lost 1 base, and 10 bases lay in between. The CDR3 extends over 14 amino acids. The CDR3 is CSVEDRGASYEQYF. CDR3 in DNA: TGCAGCGTTGAAGATAGGGGGGCATCCTACGAGCAGTACTTC.

This rearrangement joins TRBV28 to TRBJ2-1; TRBD2 matches at 10 bases. This CDR3 is 15 amino acids long. V was pared by 5 bases and J by 7 bases, with 8 bases of the junction left unmatched. Germline lookup yields CDR1 MDHEN and CDR2 SYDVKM. CDR3 sequence: CASSPPGLAKNEQFF. The CDR3 bases are TGTGCCAGCAGTCCTCCGGGACTAGCGAAGAATGAGCAGTTCTTC. Complete variable domain (other parts from reference TRBV28 and TRBJ2-1): DVKVTQSSRYLVKRTGEKVFLECVQDMDHENMFWYRQDPGLGLRLIYFSYDVKMKEKGDIPEGYSVSREKKERFSLILESASTNQTSMYLCASSPPGLAKNEQFFGPGTRLTVL.

This clonotype showed up just a few times. The chain combines TRBV5-6 with TRBJ1-1, with a weak D call TRBD1 (5 bases). V lost 4 bases and J 3 bases, leaving 13 bases between the germline ends. The CDR3 has 14 residues. Germline CDR1 is SGHDT and CDR2 is YYEEEE. CDR3 residues: CASSLVDSHTEAFF. CDR3 bases: TGTGCCAGCAGCCTCGTTGACAGCCACACTGAAGCTTTCTTT.

The chain combines TRBV7-9 with TRBJ1-4; D remains unclear. This CDR3 is 16 amino acids long. Germline loops: CDR1 SEHNR, CDR2 FQNEAQ (reference sequence). Trimming shortened V by 5 bases and J by 4 bases, and 17 bases separated the two germline ends. The chain's CDR3 is CASSPYPTGDNEKLFF. As DNA, the CDR3 is TGTGCCAGCAGCCCTTACCCGACGGGAGATAATGAAAAACTGTTTTTT. Full variable domain (outside the CDR3, taken from reference TRBV7-9 and TRBJ1-4): DTGVSQNPRHKITKRGQNVTFRCDPISEHNRLYWYRQTLGQGPEFLTYFQNEAQLEKSRLLSDRFSAERPKGSFSTLEIQRTEQGDSAMYLCASSPYPTGDNEKLFFGSGTQLSVL.

The chain uses TRBV14 and TRBJ2-1; TRBD1 aligns across 10 bases. The germline CDR1 and CDR2 sequences are SGHDN and FVKESK. This CDR3 has 18 residues. Trimming removed 1 base from V and 11 bases from J; junction bases left unmatched: 17. The CDR3 reads CASSQVFFRGQGFNKQFF. The CDR3 DNA is TGTGCCAGCAGCCAAGTCTTTTTTAGGGGACAGGGGTTTAATAAGCAGTTCTTC.

This chain links TRBV12-3 or TRBV12-4 with TRBJ1-5; possible D gene TRBD1, 6 bases. This CDR3 region has 15 residues. Trimming shortened V by 6 bases and J by 1 base, and 13 bases separated the two germline ends. CDR3 bases: TGTGCCAGCAGCACCTACAGGGACAGCAATCAGCCCCAGCATTTT. Translated, it gives CASSTYRDSNQPQHF.

In its sample, this clonotype was seen a few times. The chain employs TRBV28 and TRBJ1-1; D is ambiguous. The V end was cut by 5 bases, the J end by 1 base, with 8 bases between. Germline CDR1 is MDHEN and CDR2 is SYDVKM. The CDR3 is made up of 13 amino acids. CDR3 amino acids: CASSPTTNTEAFF. The CDR3 region has the DNA TGTGCCAGCAGTCCGACCACGAACACTGAAGCTTTCTTT. The full variable domain, with the rest looked up from reference TRBV28 and TRBJ1-1, is DVKVTQSSRYLVKRTGEKVFLECVQDMDHENMFWYRQDPGLGLRLIYFSYDVKMKEKGDIPEGYSVSREKKERFSLILESASTNQTSMYLCASSPTTNTEAFFGQGTRLTVV.

The V call is TRBV27, the J call TRBJ2-6, with a weak D call TRBD1 (5 bases). The CDR3 consists of 15 residues. Deletions cut 6 bases from V and 2 bases from J, with 11 bases between. Germline loops: CDR1 MNHEY, CDR2 SMNVEV (reference sequence). The CDR3 loop is CASRPQGTGANVLTF. CDR3 coding DNA: TGTGCCAGCAGGCCGCAGGGCACTGGGGCCAACGTCCTGACTTTC.

This clonotype was counted between two and nine times. The V and J genes are TRBV28 and TRBJ2-1; no definite D call. V was shortened by 1 base and J by 2 bases, with 3 bases between the two germline ends. In germline, CDR1 is MDHEN, CDR2 SYDVKM. This CDR3 is built from 13 residues. The CDR3 loop reads CASSLLTYNEQFF. The CDR3 bases are TGTGCCAGCAGTTTATTGACCTACAATGAGCAGTTCTTC.

The chain has TRBV20-1 and TRBJ2-1, with D possibly matching TRBD1 (6 bases). V was pared by 6 bases and J by 15 bases, with 9 bases between. Germline CDR1 and CDR2: DFQATT and SNEGSKA (reference sequence). The CDR3 length is 8 residues. CDR3 sequence: CSAQGGFF. The CDR3 coding sequence is TGCAGTGCACAGGGCGGGTTCTTC.

This chain links TRBV29-1 with TRBJ2-7, with 7 bases aligning to TRBD2. Germline V lookup: CDR1 SQVTM, CDR2 ANQGSEA. This CDR3 comprises 12 residues. The J segment lost 4 bases and the V segment lost 3 bases, leaving 3 bases of the junction unmatched. CDR3 nucleotides: TGCAGCGTTGAGAGTAGCGGGTACGAGCAGTACTTC. Its protein product is CSVESSGYEQYF.

This sequence joins TRBV10-3 and TRBJ2-7; TRBD1 matches at 9 bases. Trimming at V came to 6 bases and at J to 5 bases, leaving 5 bases not matched to a gene. Germline V CDR1 and CDR2: ENHRY, SYGVKD. The CDR3 runs to 13 residues. CDR3 region: CAIRGTGSDEQYF. CDR3 nucleotide sequence: TGTGCCATCAGGGGGACAGGGTCCGACGAGCAGTACTTC.

V gene TRBV6-5 combines with J gene TRBJ2-7, with TRBD2 matching 9 bases. CDR1 and CDR2 (germline): MNHEY, SVGAGI. After removal of 5 bases from V and 4 bases from J, the junction contained 12 bases not matched to a gene. The CDR3 is 16 residues long. CDR3 sequence reads: CASSLRTSDPLYEQYF. CDR3 bases: TGTGCCAGCAGTCTTCGGACTAGCGATCCTCTTTACGAGCAGTACTTC.

Ten or more counts support this clonotype. The chain uses TRBV29-1 and TRBJ2-1; D remains unclear. The CDR3 spans 10 residues. In germline, CDR1 is SQVTM, CDR2 ANQGSEA. V was shortened by 3 bases and J by 5 bases, with 2 bases between the two germline ends. Here the CDR3 DNA reads TGCAGCGTTGACAACAATGAGCAGTTCTTC. As protein: CSVDNNEQFF.

This clonotype was observed a handful of times. The rearrangement joins TRBV29-1 to TRBJ2-5; 10 bases match TRBD2. The CDR3 loop spans 12 amino acids. Germline assignment: CDR1 SQVTM and CDR2 ANQGSEA. Trimming cost V 4 bases and J 7 bases; bases outside gene matches: 3. Here the CDR3 DNA reads TGCAGCGTTGTTGCTAGCGGGGGGACCCAGTACTTC. Protein product: CSVVASGGTQYF.

The rearrangement joins TRBV7-9 to TRBJ2-7; no definite D call. CDR1 and CDR2 (germline): SEHNR, FQNEAQ (reference sequence). V gave up 3 bases and J gave up 3 bases, with 9 bases separating them. CDR3 size: 13 residues. CDR3 DNA: TGTGCCAGCAGCTTTTCCGCAAACTACGAGCAGTACTTC. This sequence encodes CASSFSANYEQYF.

The chain links TRBV13 to TRBJ1-2; TRBD1 agrees at 7 bases. This CDR3 is built from 13 residues. The germline CDR1 and CDR2 sequences are PRHDT and FYEKMQ (reference sequence). V was pared by 7 bases and J by 2 bases, with 4 bases of the junction left unmatched. The CDR3 DNA reads as TGTGCCAGCATCGGGACAGAGAACTATGGCTACACCTTC. This translates into CASIGTENYGYTF. Supplemented by reference TRBV13 and TRBJ1-2, the full variable domain reads AAGVIQSPRHLIKEKRETATLKCYPIPRHDTVYWYQQGPGQDPQFLISFYEKMQSDKGSIPDRFSAQQFSDYHSELNMSSLELGDSALYFCASIGTENYGYTFGSGTRLTVV.

This clonotype was observed a handful of times. V and J are TRBV5-1 and TRBJ2-7; D may be TRBD2 (5 bases). Trimming removed 0 bases at V and 2 bases at J, with 12 bases between. The CDR3 is 15 residues long. The germline V gene encodes CDR1 SGHRS and CDR2 YFSETQ. The chain's CDR3 is CASSLGYGGTYEQYF. In nucleotides, the CDR3 is TGCGCCAGCAGCTTGGGGTACGGAGGAACCTACGAGCAGTACTTC.

This clonotype was counted between two and nine times. The V and J genes are TRBV4-1 and TRBJ2-7; possibly TRBD2 for D (6 bases). Trimming cost V 3 bases and J 6 bases, with 9 bases left between them. This CDR3 is built from 12 residues. Germline CDR1 is MGHRA and CDR2 is YSYEKL. CDR3 bases: TGCGCCAGCAGCCATGCGGGAAGCGAGCAGTACTTC. This encodes CASSHAGSEQYF.